The source of this TCR beta chain is a study of cytomegalovirus exposure and HLA in healthy donors. As to this clone: Its antigen is unidentified.

Findings of the study overall: In a later analysis, TCR beta V- and J-gene trimming was associated with a missense DCLRE1C variant. The authors later found most CMV-associated TCR beta chains appeared HLA-restricted. A few CMV-associated chains were confirmed in vitro to be specific for CMV antigens.

PCR was performed using 60 Vbeta and 13 Jbeta primers. Data came from immunoSEQ multiplex PCR; TCRdb stores just in-frame clones and leaves some out. The table shows 150,000 to 200,000 clones, with about three quarters occurring only once. The sequence derives from a woman in her thirties or forties in good health and CMV-seronegative. The sequencing input was PBMCs.

CDR3 sequence reads: CASGLVLAAGGRQYF. The CDR3, as DNA: TGTGCTAGTGGTTTGGTACTAGCGGCCGGCGGGAGGCAGTACTTC. The rearrangement joins TRBV12-5 to TRBJ2-5; 8 nucleotides match TRBD2. Trimming at V came to 0 bases and at J to 11 bases, leaving 11 bases not matched to a gene. There are 15 residues in the CDR3. Germline V gene data show CDR1 as LGHNT and CDR2 as FRNRAP.